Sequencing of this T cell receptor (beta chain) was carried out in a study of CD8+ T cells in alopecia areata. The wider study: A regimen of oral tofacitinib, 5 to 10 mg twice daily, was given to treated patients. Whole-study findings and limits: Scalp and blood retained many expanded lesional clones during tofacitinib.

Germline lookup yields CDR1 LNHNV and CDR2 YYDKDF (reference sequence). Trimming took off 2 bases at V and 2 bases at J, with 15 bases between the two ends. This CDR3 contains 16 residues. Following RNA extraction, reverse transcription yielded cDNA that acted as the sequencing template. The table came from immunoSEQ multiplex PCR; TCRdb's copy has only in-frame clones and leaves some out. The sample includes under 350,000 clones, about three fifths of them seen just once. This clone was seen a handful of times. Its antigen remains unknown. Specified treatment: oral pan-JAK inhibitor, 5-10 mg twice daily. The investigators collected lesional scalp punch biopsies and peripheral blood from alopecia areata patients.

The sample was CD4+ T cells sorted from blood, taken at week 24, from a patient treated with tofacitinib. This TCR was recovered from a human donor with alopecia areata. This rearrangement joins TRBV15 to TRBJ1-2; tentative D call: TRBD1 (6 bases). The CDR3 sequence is CATSRPRTAVNYGYTF. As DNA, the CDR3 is TGTGCCACCAGCAGACCCCGGACAGCCGTCAACTATGGCTACACCTTC.